Sequencing of this T cell receptor (beta chain) was carried out in a study of blood T cell repertoires in COVID-19. Assay: immunoSEQ multiplex PCR; the TCRdb copy retains only in-frame clones and omits some. The sample carries over 200,000 clones, just over 85% recorded once. Trimming removed 5 bases from V and 6 bases from J, with 14 bases in between. The CDR3 is 14 residues long. CDR1 and CDR2 (germline): MNHEY, SVGAGI. Sequenced: peripheral blood. The chain is built from TRBV6-5 and TRBJ1-5; D possibly corresponds to TRBD1 (5 bases). This receptor was obtained from a man between 18 and 35 years old with active or convalescent COVID-19. Here the CDR3 reads CASSRRQTGQPQHF. CDR3 bases: TGTGCCAGCAGTCGGCGACAGACGGGTCAGCCCCAGCATTTT.